These 32 T cell receptor beta chains share one sample of origin, sequenced in a study of blood T cell repertoires in COVID-19. The protocol was immunoSEQ multiplex PCR, while the TCRdb copy is restricted to in-frame clones and leaves out a portion. Altogether about 200,000 clones are present, almost 90% being singletons, with the ten largest covering under 2%. Source material: peripheral blood. The source is a man aged 18 to 35 with active or convalescent COVID-19.

This chain joins TRBV14 and TRBJ2-7; 8 nucleotides agree with TRBD2. The CDR3 contains 17 residues. With V trimmed by 2 bases and J by 2 bases, 11 bases remained unmatched. Per germline, CDR1 SGHDN and CDR2 FVKESK. The CDR3 loop is CASSQINKGLEAYEQYF. The CDR3 nucleotides read TGTGCCAGCAGCCAAATAAATAAGGGACTAGAAGCCTACGAGCAGTACTTC.

The chain couples TRBV15 to TRBJ1-2, with 7 bases that match TRBD1. Trimming cost V 3 bases and J 7 bases; bases outside gene matches: 2. The CDR3 extends over 12 amino acids. Germline CDR1 and CDR2: LNHNV and YYDKDF (reference sequence). Here the CDR3 reads CATSRNRGGYTF. The DNA for the CDR3 is TGTGCCACCAGCAGGAACAGGGGTGGCTACACCTTC.

The J gene is TRBJ1-2, the V gene TRBV19; D not resolved. Germline CDR1 and CDR2: LNHDA and SQIVND (reference sequence). There are 13 residues in the CDR3. V lost 11 bases and J 4 bases, leaving 17 bases between the germline ends. CDR3 nucleotide sequence: TGTGCCTCCACCGGAGAGGGCATCTATGGCTACACCTTC. Its protein product is CASTGEGIYGYTF.

The chain's CDR3 is CASSIGSGSFNEQFF. The CDR3, as DNA: TGTGCCAGTAGTATAGGTAGCGGGAGTTTTAATGAGCAGTTCTTC. V usage is TRBV19 and J usage is TRBJ2-1, with 9 nucleotides matching TRBD2. With V trimmed by 1 base and J by 7 bases, 5 bases remained unmatched. There are 15 residues in the CDR3. The germline CDR1 and CDR2 sequences are LNHDA and SQIVND (reference sequence).

The chain is built from TRBV5-8 and TRBJ2-7; a weak D match, TRBD2 (5 bases). V lost 1 base, J lost 2 bases, and 7 bases lay in between. The CDR3 is 13 residues long. Germline V gene lookup returns CDR1 SGHTS and CDR2 YDEGEE. This CDR3 is CASSLPGTYEQYF. DNA of the CDR3: TGTGCCAGCAGCTTGCCGGGGACCTACGAGCAGTACTTC. Full variable domain (outside the CDR3, taken from reference TRBV5-8 and TRBJ2-7): EAGVTQSPTHLIKTRGQQATLRCSPISGHTSVYWYQQALGLGLQFLLWYDEGEERNRGNFPPRFSGRQFPNYSSELNVNALELEDSALYLCASSLPGTYEQYFGPGTRLTVT.

In DNA, the CDR3 is TGTGCTAGTGGCCCCCAAATGGGGGGGGCTGGAAACACCATATATTTT. Its protein is CASGPQMGGAGNTIYF. V is TRBV12-5 and J is TRBJ1-3; possibly TRBD1 for D (5 bases). The CDR3 is 16 residues long. CDR1 is LGHNT, CDR2 FRNRAP, per germline. Trimming took off 6 bases at V and 2 bases at J, with 17 bases between the two ends.

The V and J genes are TRBV30 and TRBJ1-6, with TRBD1 matching 10 bases. CDR3 length: 14 amino acids. With 3 bases clipped from V and 9 bases from J, the junction kept 5 bases outside the gene matches. In germline, CDR1 is GTSNPN, CDR2 SVGIG (reference sequence). The CDR3 loop reads CAWRRQGAASPLHF. The DNA for the CDR3 is TGTGCCTGGAGAAGACAGGGGGCAGCTTCACCCCTCCACTTT.

This clone was seen just once. V gene TRBV7-2 combines with J gene TRBJ2-1, with D possibly TRBD1 on 6 matching bases. Germline V gene data show CDR1 as SGHTA and CDR2 as FQGNSA. The ends were cut back, 3 bases at V and 8 bases at J, with 17 bases in the middle. The CDR3 totals 15 residues. CDR3 nucleotide sequence: TGTGCCAGCAGCTTCGACAGGCAGGTAGTCCATGAGCAGTTCTTC. Residues: CASSFDRQVVHEQFF.

The V call is TRBV5-1, the J call TRBJ2-5; possibly TRBD1 for D (6 bases). The germline CDR1 and CDR2 sequences are SGHRS and YFSETQ. Trimming took 0 bases from V and 2 from J, leaving 8 bases between them. This CDR3 comprises 14 residues. The CDR3 region is CASSLGTVQETQYF. The CDR3 DNA sequence: TGCGCCAGCAGCTTGGGGACAGTACAAGAGACCCAGTACTTC. Together with reference TRBV5-1 and TRBJ2-5, the CDR3 gives the full variable domain: KAGVTQTPRYLIKTRGQQVTLSCSPISGHRSVSWYQQTPGQGLQFLFEYFSETQRNKGNFPGRFSGRQFSNSRSEMNVSTLELGDSALYLCASSLGTVQETQYFGPGTRLLVL.

The chain links TRBV7-3 to TRBJ2-3, with 8 bases that match TRBD2. Germline V gene sequence: CDR1 SGHTA, CDR2 FQGTGA. The trim removed 2 bases at V and 4 bases at J, leaving 5 bases unmatched. This CDR3 is built from 15 residues. The CDR3 DNA follows: TGTGCCAGCAGCTTAGACGGGCGGGAGGCAGATACGCAGTATTTT. This sequence encodes CASSLDGREADTQYF. Filled out from reference TRBV7-3 and TRBJ2-3, the complete variable domain reads GAGVSQTPSNKVTEKGKYVELRCDPISGHTALYWYRQSLGQGPEFLIYFQGTGAADDSGLPNDRFFAVRPEGSVSTLKIQRTERGDSAVYLCASSLDGREADTQYFGPGTRLTVL.

The rearrangement links TRBV7-9 to TRBJ2-7; tentative D call: TRBD1 (5 bases). Trimming took 0 bases from V and 7 from J, leaving 16 bases between them. In germline, CDR1 is SEHNR, CDR2 FQNEAQ (reference sequence). The CDR3 has 15 residues. The CDR3 coding sequence is TGTGCCAGCAGCTTAGCGTTTGCAGGGATGAGAGAGCAGTACTTC. Protein sequence: CASSLAFAGMREQYF.

This chain links TRBV15 with TRBJ2-2; maybe TRBD1 (5 bases). Germline CDR1 LNHNV, CDR2 YYDKDF (reference sequence). The CDR3 runs 17 residues. Trimming took off 0 bases at V and 6 bases at J, with 17 bases between the two ends. The CDR3 is CATSRDYSRANSGELFF. For the CDR3, the DNA is TGTGCCACCAGCAGAGATTATTCCAGGGCAAATTCCGGGGAGCTGTTTTTT.

J is TRBJ1-3 and V is TRBV21-1; the D call in the table, TRBD1, was not verified against the DNA. TRBV21-1 is classified as a pseudogene. CDR3 length: 15 amino acids. The CDR3 loop is CASRGTVWPGNTIYF. CDR3 nucleotide sequence: TGTGCCAGCAGGGGGACAGTCTGGCCTGGAAACACCATATATTTT.

The chain combines TRBV19 with TRBJ1-1; D remains ambiguous. The CDR3 runs 13 residues. Trimming removed 5 bases at V and 3 bases at J, with 10 bases between. Germline V gene lookup returns CDR1 LNHDA and CDR2 SQIVND (reference sequence). The CDR3 bases are TGTGCCAGTAGTTACCAGCGGGACACTGAAGCTTTCTTT. It codes for CASSYQRDTEAFF.

The gene calls are TRBV9 and TRBJ2-7; 7 positions match TRBD1. The CDR3 runs 13 residues. The trim removed 3 bases at V and 1 base at J, leaving 1 base unmatched. In germline, CDR1 is SGDLS, CDR2 YYNGEE. DNA of the CDR3: TGTGCCAGCAGCGAGGGACAGTCCTACGAGCAGTACTTC. Protein: CASSEGQSYEQYF.

This sequence joins TRBV12-5 and TRBJ2-7, with D perhaps matching TRBD2 (6 bases). Trimming took 1 base from V and 7 from J, leaving 14 bases between them. This CDR3 contains 14 residues. Looked up from germline, CDR1 is LGHNT and CDR2 is FRNRAP. The CDR3 here is CASGLGDPRGEQYF. CDR3 sequence (DNA): TGTGCTAGTGGTTTGGGGGACCCCCGGGGGGAGCAGTACTTC. Combining the CDR3 with reference TRBV12-5 and TRBJ2-7 gives the whole variable domain DARVTQTPRHKVTEMGQEVTMRCQPILGHNTVFWYRQTMMQGLELLAYFRNRAPLDDSGMPKDRFSAEMPDATLATLKIQPSEPRDSAVYFCASGLGDPRGEQYFGPGTRLTVT.

V is TRBV5-4 and J is TRBJ2-2; TRBD2 matches at 8 bases. Germline loops: CDR1 SGHNT, CDR2 YYREEE (reference sequence). The CDR3 is 19 residues long. J lost 5 bases, V lost 4 bases, and 19 bases had no gene match. CDR3 protein: CASSPRVLRGVGGTGELFF. CDR3 coding DNA: TGTGCCAGCAGCCCCCGGGTGCTGCGGGGGGTTGGAGGTACCGGGGAGCTGTTTTTT. Full variable domain (outside the CDR3, taken from reference TRBV5-4 and TRBJ2-2): ETGVTQSPTHLIKTRGQQVTLRCSSQSGHNTVSWYQQALGQGPQFIFQYYREEENGRGNFPPRFSGLQFPNYSSELNVNALELDDSALYLCASSPRVLRGVGGTGELFFGEGSRLTVL.

The rearrangement uses TRBV7-2 and TRBJ2-3; 8 positions match TRBD2. The germline gives CDR1 SGHTA, CDR2 FQGNSA. The CDR3 runs to 18 residues. V shed 5 bases, J shed 2 bases, and the junction held 15 bases outside the gene matches. CDR3 DNA: TGTGCCAGCAGCCTCTTCTTGAGAGCGGGAGAGATCACAGATACGCAGTATTTT. This translates into CASSLFLRAGEITDTQYF.

The V call is TRBV19, the J call TRBJ2-1; 9 bases match TRBD1. The length of the CDR3 is 18 residues. Germline CDR1 reads LNHDA; CDR2 reads SQIVND (reference sequence). V was clipped by 0 bases and J by 8 bases; unmatched bases: 14. The CDR3 is CASSIDIGTGRPAHEQFF. CDR3 in DNA: TGTGCCAGTAGTATAGATATTGGGACAGGGAGACCCGCACATGAGCAGTTCTTC. The full variable domain, with the rest looked up from reference TRBV19 and TRBJ2-1, is DGGITQSPKYLFRKEGQNVTLSCEQNLNHDAMYWYRQDPGQGLRLIYYSQIVNDFQKGDIAEGYSVSREKKESFPLTVTSAQKNPTAFYLCASSIDIGTGRPAHEQFFGPGTRLTVL.

V is TRBV2 and J is TRBJ1-5; D not resolved. Germline V lookup: CDR1 SNHLY, CDR2 FYNNEI. V was pared by 4 bases and J by 2 bases, with 6 bases between. The CDR3 consists of 13 residues. CDR3 sequence (DNA): TGTGCCAGCAGTGGAGGGCGCAATCAGCCCCAGCATTTT. Translated: CASSGGRNQPQHF.

The chain uses TRBV6-2 or TRBV6-3 and TRBJ2-1, with 7 bases matching TRBD1. CDR3 length equals 15 residues. After removal of 3 bases from V and 5 bases from J, the junction contained 7 bases not matched to a gene. CDR1 is MNHEY and CDR2 is SVGEGT in the germline V gene. CDR3 region: CASSYQQGFNNEQFF. The DNA of the CDR3 is TGTGCCAGCAGTTATCAACAGGGGTTCAACAATGAGCAGTTCTTC.

The chain links TRBV5-5 to TRBJ2-7, with a weak D call TRBD1 (5 bases). Germline CDR1 SGHKS, CDR2 YYEKEE (reference sequence). V was trimmed by 2 bases and J by 2 bases, leaving 14 bases between them. The CDR3 has 15 amino acids. This CDR3 is CASSFPSQGTYEQYF. In DNA, the CDR3 is TGTGCCAGCAGCTTTCCCTCGCAGGGTACCTACGAGCAGTACTTC.

This chain links TRBV5-1 with TRBJ2-2; 9 bases fit TRBD1. The CDR3 totals 16 residues. V shed 0 bases and J 7 bases; nucleotides not matched to a gene: 7. Germline CDR1 and CDR2: SGHRS and YFSETQ. DNA for the CDR3: TGCGCCAGCAGCTTGGGACAGGGGGGCCTCGGCGGGGAGCTGTTTTTT. Translating it yields CASSLGQGGLGGELFF.

The J gene is TRBJ1-5, the V gene TRBV19, with D maybe TRBD1 (6 bases). Germline V CDR1 and CDR2: LNHDA, SQIVND (reference sequence). This CDR3 spans 14 amino acids. Trimming cost V 5 bases and J 7 bases, with 15 bases left between them. CDR3 nucleotides: TGTGCCAGTAGTCGTGGGGGGAGGGGGCAGCCCCAGCATTTT. Translated, it gives CASSRGGRGQPQHF. The full variable domain, completed using reference TRBV19 and TRBJ1-5, is DGGITQSPKYLFRKEGQNVTLSCEQNLNHDAMYWYRQDPGQGLRLIYYSQIVNDFQKGDIAEGYSVSREKKESFPLTVTSAQKNPTAFYLCASSRGGRGQPQHFGDGTRLSIL.

The table lists this clone with a few counts. This chain connects TRBV6-5 to TRBJ1-1; D call uncertain. The V and J ends lost 5 bases and 1 base respectively, with 8 bases between them. Germline CDR1 MNHEY, CDR2 SVGAGI. There are 13 residues in the CDR3. The CDR3 loop is CASSRLRNTEAFF. The CDR3 DNA reads as TGTGCCAGCAGTCGACTTCGGAACACTGAAGCTTTCTTT.

The chain employs TRBV5-1 and TRBJ1-2, with D uncertain. The CDR3 has 13 amino acids. Trimming cost V 0 bases and J 2 bases, with 5 bases left between them. Germline values: CDR1 SGHRS, CDR2 YFSETQ. CDR3 in amino acids: CASSLATNYGYTF. In DNA form, the CDR3 reads TGCGCCAGCAGCTTGGCCACAAACTATGGCTACACCTTC.

The chain carries TRBV9 and TRBJ1-1; D not resolved. CDR1 is SGDLS and CDR2 is YYNGEE in the germline V gene. Trimming removed 3 bases at V and 4 bases at J, with 10 bases between. The CDR3 totals 13 residues. The CDR3 DNA is TGTGCCAGCAGCGAGGAGGGAGGCACTGAAGCTTTCTTT. This gives the protein CASSEEGGTEAFF.

Note on this clone: It is unclear where the CDR3 begins or ends on the DNA, so no DNA is shown, and the CDR3 is as TCRdb lists it. The chain is built from TRBV21-1 and TRBJ1-4; the table's D call, TRBD1, was not checked against the DNA. TRBV21-1 is listed as a pseudogene. The CDR3 has 15 amino acids, counting both end residues. The CDR3 spells CASRVGWGSNEKLFF.

This sequence joins TRBV30 and TRBJ1-1, with a tentative D call TRBD1 (5 bases). Per germline, CDR1 GTSNPN and CDR2 SVGIG (reference sequence). This CDR3 is built from 13 residues. V was pared by 3 bases and J by 4 bases, with 12 bases between. The DNA of the CDR3 is TGTGCCTGGAGGGGGCAGGTCGGCACTGAAGCTTTCTTT. Its protein is CAWRGQVGTEAFF.

This clone was counted a few times. The chain is built from TRBV6-6 and TRBJ1-6; 7 positions agree with TRBD1. V shed 2 bases, J shed 8 bases, and the junction held 3 bases outside the gene matches. This CDR3 is built from 14 residues. CDR1 MNHNY and CDR2 SVGAGI come from the germline V gene (reference sequence). The CDR3 DNA reads as TGTGCCAGCAGTTACCAGGGGGAGTATTCACCCCTCCACTTT. Protein sequence: CASSYQGEYSPLHF.

This sequence joins TRBV7-9 and TRBJ2-3; D gene ambiguous. Looked up from germline, CDR1 is SEHNR and CDR2 is FQNEAQ (reference sequence). CDR3 length equals 12 residues. Trimming stripped 7 bases from V and 5 bases from J, with 10 bases between. The CDR3 region has the DNA TGTGCCAGCACTCCTGCACAAGATACGCAGTATTTT. Its translation: CASTPAQDTQYF.

In this sample, this clone turned up once. This chain connects TRBV2 to TRBJ1-2, with D unclear. CDR3 size: 14 residues. Trimming stripped 3 bases from V and 4 bases from J, with 12 bases between. The germline gives CDR1 SNHLY, CDR2 FYNNEI. In DNA form, the CDR3 reads TGTGCCAGCAGTGAGGCAGGCGGAGGCTATGGCTACACCTTC. Its translation: CASSEAGGGYGYTF.